The 8 T cell receptor beta chains listed next were all sequenced from one sample in a study of blood T cell repertoires in COVID-19. The table came from immunoSEQ multiplex PCR; TCRdb's copy has only in-frame clones and leaves some out. This sample has about 330,000 clones, with roughly 90% found just once. The sequenced sample was peripheral blood. These receptors originate from a woman between 45 and 65 years old with active or convalescent COVID-19.

The rearrangement links TRBV3-1 (or the pseudogene TRBV3-2) to TRBJ1-5, with D uncertain. Germline CDR1 is LGHDT and CDR2 is YNNKEL (reference sequence). This CDR3 has 14 amino acids. Trimming shortened V by 0 bases and J by 5 bases, and 8 bases separated the two germline ends. This CDR3 reads CASSQERGDQPQHF. The CDR3 DNA follows: TGTGCCAGCAGCCAAGAACGTGGAGATCAGCCCCAGCATTTT.

This clone occurred once. This rearrangement joins TRBV6-4 to TRBJ1-2; D may be TRBD1 (6 bases). Between the trimmed V and J ends, which lost 2 bases and 1 base, there was a span of 11 bases. Germline V CDR1 and CDR2: MRHNA, SNTAGT. The CDR3 spans 15 residues. The CDR3 sequence: CASSDAPGVNYGYTF. The CDR3 DNA follows: TGTGCCAGCAGTGACGCACCAGGGGTTAACTATGGCTACACCTTC.

CDR3 sequence reads: CASSRQGSDSPLHF. Here the CDR3 DNA reads TGTGCCAGCAGCCGACAGGGATCTGATTCACCCCTCCACTTT. This chain uses TRBV6-6 with TRBJ1-6; 7 bases line up with TRBD1. Germline-derived CDR1 and CDR2 are MNHNY and SVGAGI (reference sequence). The CDR3 runs to 14 residues. V lost 6 bases to trimming and J lost 8 bases; unmatched junction nucleotides: 7.

This chain joins TRBV7-3 and TRBJ2-7, with unresolved D. Trimming pared 6 bases from V and 1 base from J, leaving 13 bases between. CDR3 length equals 14 residues. Germline CDR1 and CDR2: SGHTA and FQGTGA. The CDR3 coding sequence is TGTGCCAGCAGTCCCTCTGGCAGTTCCTACGAGCAGTACTTC. Amino acid sequence: CASSPSGSSYEQYF.

The chain is built from TRBV11-2 and TRBJ1-2; the match to TRBD1 covers 7 bases. The CDR3 totals 14 residues. The germline CDR1 and CDR2 sequences are SGHAT and FQNNGV. With 4 bases clipped from V and 5 bases from J, the junction kept 7 bases outside the gene matches. The CDR3 reads CASSSGTEIYGYTF. CDR3 DNA sequence: TGTGCCAGCAGCTCGGGGACAGAAATTTATGGCTACACCTTC. Full variable domain (outside the CDR3, taken from reference TRBV11-2 and TRBJ1-2): EAGVAQSPRYKIIEKRQSVAFWCNPISGHATLYWYQQILGQGPKLLIQFQNNGVVDDSQLPKDRFSAERLKGVDSTLKIQPAKLEDSAVYLCASSSGTEIYGYTFGSGTRLTVV.

V usage is TRBV14 and J usage is TRBJ2-4; 9 bases match TRBD1. The CDR3 is 14 residues long. Germline values: CDR1 SGHDN, CDR2 FVKESK. V dropped 2 bases and J dropped 7; count of bases not matched to a gene: 3. The CDR3 region is CASSQTGGANIQYF. The CDR3 nucleotides are TGTGCCAGCAGCCAAACAGGGGGCGCGAACATTCAGTACTTC.

The CDR3 DNA is TGTGCCAGCAAAGGACTAGCGGGGGGGACCGGGGAGCTGTTTTTT. This encodes CASKGLAGGTGELFF. This chain connects TRBV2 to TRBJ2-2; 15 nucleotides line up with TRBD2. Germline V gives CDR1 SNHLY, CDR2 FYNNEI. With V trimmed by 7 bases and J by 5 bases, 2 bases remained unmatched. The length of the CDR3 is 15 residues.

The V call is TRBV7-9, the J call TRBJ2-2; 7 bases align to TRBD1. V was clipped by 8 bases and J by 5 bases; unmatched bases: 11. The CDR3 is 15 amino acids. Germline values: CDR1 SEHNR, CDR2 FQNEAQ (reference sequence). The CDR3 spells CASLKRQGYTGELFF. In DNA form, the CDR3 reads TGTGCCAGCCTAAAAAGACAGGGCTATACCGGGGAGCTGTTTTTT. Complete variable domain (other parts from reference TRBV7-9 and TRBJ2-2): DTGVSQNPRHKITKRGQNVTFRCDPISEHNRLYWYRQTLGQGPEFLTYFQNEAQLEKSRLLSDRFSAERPKGSFSTLEIQRTEQGDSAMYLCASLKRQGYTGELFFGEGSRLTVL.